This is a list of T cell receptor beta chains from one sample in a study of OX40 agonist ivuxolimab in advanced cancers. The protocol was immunoSEQ multiplex PCR, while the TCRdb copy is restricted to in-frame clones and leaves out a portion. Here the sample spans 40,000 to 45,000 clones, around 87% being singletons. The starting material was CD4+ or CD8+ T cells sorted from blood, obtained in a trial of the OX40 agonist ivuxolimab. The source of these receptors is an adult with an advanced solid tumor such as melanoma, head and neck, liver or kidney cancer. CDR3s include the opening cysteine and the closing phenylalanine or tryptophan. A D gene is named only where the DNA matches it firmly. Size values are once, few and many counts, or a class for expanded clones, and some rows have none.

d_call	clone_size	v_call	j_call	cdr3_nt	cdr3_aa
-	-	TRBV28	TRBJ1-4	TGTGCCAGCAGTTATGCTCTTAATGAAAAACTGTTTTTT	CASSYALNEKLFF
TRBD2	-	TRBV7-2	TRBJ2-3	TGTGCCAGCAGCCGGACAGGGGGACTAGCGGGAGGGTCGGATACGCAGTATTTT	CASSRTGGLAGGSDTQYF
-	few	TRBV10-3	TRBJ2-7	TGTGCCATCAGTGAGTCTAGGGGGGAGACTACTGGCGAGCAGTACTTC	CAISESRGETTGEQYF
-	-	TRBV29-1	TRBJ2-3	TGCAGCTATGAGAGGCTAGCAGATACGCAGTATTTT	CSYERLADTQYF
-	-	TRBV6-5	TRBJ1-2	TGTGCCAGCAGTTGGGGTGGTGAGGGCTACACCTTC	CASSWGGEGYTF
-	-	TRBV6-5	TRBJ1-1	TGTGCCAGCAGTTACTCCAGGGAGAACACTGAAGCTTTCTTT	CASSYSRENTEAFF
-	-	TRBV20-1	TRBJ2-1	TGCAGTGCTGCTTTGGGTGAGCAGTTCTTC	CSAALGEQFF
TRBD2	-	TRBV11-3	TRBJ2-5	TGTGCCAGCAGCCCCCGACTAGCGGGAGGGCCAATGGAGACCCAGTACTTC	CASSPRLAGGPMETQYF
TRBD2	-	TRBV11-3	TRBJ2-1	TGTGCCAGCAGCTTAGCAACGACTAGCGGGAGCAATGAGCAGTTCTTC	CASSLATTSGSNEQFF
-	-	TRBV6-5	TRBJ2-3	TGTGCCAGCAGTTACGCGGAGGACACAGATACGCAGTATTTT	CASSYAEDTDTQYF
TRBD1	-	TRBV7-2	TRBJ2-7	TGTGCCAGCAGCTTAGGCTGGACAGGGTTGGGCTACGAGCAGTACTTC	CASSLGWTGLGYEQYF
-	-	TRBV9	TRBJ2-2	TGTGCCAGCGCTCCACAGAGGGGTAACACCGGGGAGCTGTTTTTT	CASAPQRGNTGELFF
-	-	TRBV6-5	TRBJ2-7	TGTGCCACCACAGGGTTCAACGAGCAGTACTTC	CATTGFNEQYF